This is a list of T cell receptor beta chains from one sample in a study of cytomegalovirus exposure and HLA in healthy donors. TCRdb's table, derived via immunoSEQ multiplex PCR, lists solely in-frame clones and lacks some. The sample has 120,000 or so clones, roughly 78% seen once. Sample: PBMCs. The receptors stem from a man between 40 and 49 years old in good health and CMV-seronegative. CDR3s include the opening cysteine and the closing phenylalanine or tryptophan. The D gene is left open where the match is weak. Clone size is shown for a subset of rows, as once, few, many or a class of expanded clone.

D gene: -
J gene: TRBJ1-4
clone size: once
V gene: TRBV28
CDR3 DNA: TGTGCCAGCTCTGCGTCTAATGAAAAACTGTTTTTT
CDR3 protein: CASSASNEKLFF

D gene: -
J gene: TRBJ1-2
clone size: -
V gene: TRBV15
CDR3 DNA: TGTGCCACCAGCAGAGATCGCGGAGGGGACTACGACTACACCTTC
CDR3 protein: CATSRDRGGDYDYTF

D gene: TRBD1
J gene: TRBJ2-3
clone size: once
V gene: TRBV28
CDR3 DNA: TGTGCCAGCAGTGCCCTGGGACAGCCCACAGATACGCAGTATTTT
CDR3 protein: CASSALGQPTDTQYF

D gene: TRBD1
J gene: TRBJ1-5
clone size: few
V gene: TRBV28
CDR3 DNA: TGTGCCAGCAGCACCGGACAGGGGGCGGTGGGCAATCAGCCCCAGCATTTT
CDR3 protein: CASSTGQGAVGNQPQHF

D gene: TRBD2
J gene: TRBJ2-7
clone size: -
V gene: TRBV15
CDR3 DNA: TGTGCCACCAGCAGAGCCGGGACTAGCATCTACGAGCAGTACTTC
CDR3 protein: CATSRAGTSIYEQYF

D gene: -
J gene: TRBJ1-1
clone size: -
V gene: TRBV5-5
CDR3 DNA: TGTGCCAGCAGCACATCCACGGGGACTGAAGCTTTCTTT
CDR3 protein: CASSTSTGTEAFF

D gene: TRBD1
J gene: TRBJ2-7
clone size: once
V gene: TRBV19
CDR3 DNA: TGTGCCAGTAGGCGGACAGGGGGAACCTACGAGCAGTACTTC
CDR3 protein: CASRRTGGTYEQYF

D gene: -
J gene: TRBJ2-3
clone size: once
V gene: TRBV6-6
CDR3 DNA: TGTGCCAGCAGCCCCGGCGAGCGGCAGGTGACAGATACGCAGTATTTT
CDR3 protein: CASSPGERQVTDTQYF

D gene: -
J gene: TRBJ2-3
clone size: -
V gene: TRBV6-5
CDR3 DNA: TGTGCCAGCAGTTACCAGTCGACAGATACGCAGTATTTT
CDR3 protein: CASSYQSTDTQYF

D gene: -
J gene: TRBJ2-7
clone size: few
V gene: TRBV28
CDR3 DNA: TGTGCCAGCAGTTCCCTGGGGGGGGCCAGCTACTACGAGCAGTACTTC
CDR3 protein: CASSSLGGASYYEQYF

D gene: -
J gene: TRBJ2-5
clone size: -
V gene: TRBV5-1
CDR3 DNA: TGCGCCAGCAGCTTGGCCGGGGTTCTCCAAGAGACCCAGTACTTC
CDR3 protein: CASSLAGVLQETQYF

D gene: TRBD1
J gene: TRBJ2-3
clone size: -
V gene: TRBV7-9
CDR3 DNA: TGTGCCAGCAGCCCTGGGACAGTGTACTTGACTGATACGCAGTATTTT
CDR3 protein: CASSPGTVYLTDTQYF

D gene: -
J gene: TRBJ2-2
clone size: -
V gene: TRBV7-3
CDR3 DNA: TGTGCCAGCACCCTCACCGGGGAGCTGTTTTTT
CDR3 protein: CASTLTGELFF

D gene: TRBD1
J gene: TRBJ1-2
clone size: -
V gene: TRBV5-4
CDR3 DNA: TGTGCCAGCAGCGTTGGCCAGGGGGCCTCCTATGGCTACACCTTC
CDR3 protein: CASSVGQGASYGYTF

D gene: -
J gene: TRBJ1-2
clone size: few
V gene: TRBV7-2
CDR3 DNA: TGTGCCAGCAGCTTAGGGCCCGGCCCGGGTTATGGCTACACCTTC
CDR3 protein: CASSLGPGPGYGYTF

D gene: -
J gene: TRBJ2-5
clone size: -
V gene: TRBV5-1
CDR3 DNA: TGCGCCAGCAGCATCGGGACTCTTTTAGAGCAGTACTTC
CDR3 protein: CASSIGTLLEQYF

D gene: TRBD1
J gene: TRBJ2-1
clone size: -
V gene: TRBV9
CDR3 DNA: TGTGCCAGCAGCCGACAGGGGAGCGGCTACAATGAGCAGTTCTTC
CDR3 protein: CASSRQGSGYNEQFF

D gene: -
J gene: TRBJ2-7
clone size: -
V gene: TRBV15
CDR3 DNA: TGTGCCACCAGCGTCAGGGGCGGGTCCTACGAGCAGTACTTC
CDR3 protein: CATSVRGGSYEQYF

D gene: -
J gene: TRBJ1-6
clone size: -
V gene: TRBV30
CDR3 DNA: TGTGCCTGGAGTGTGCCCAGGGGTAATTCACCCCTCCACTTT
CDR3 protein: CAWSVPRGNSPLHF

D gene: -
J gene: TRBJ1-1
clone size: -
V gene: TRBV18
CDR3 DNA: TGTGCCAGCTCACCACGACAGAGTGAAGCTTTCTTT
CDR3 protein: CASSPRQSEAFF

D gene: TRBD2
J gene: TRBJ2-3
clone size: -
V gene: TRBV4-2
CDR3 DNA: TGTGCCAGCAGCCAAGATTGGCCTAGCGGGAGAGCTACGCAGTATTTT
CDR3 protein: CASSQDWPSGRATQYF

D gene: TRBD1
J gene: TRBJ2-6
clone size: -
V gene: TRBV7-2
CDR3 DNA: TGTGCCAGCAGCCCCGGGACAGGGCTCGGGGCCAACGTCCTGACTTTC
CDR3 protein: CASSPGTGLGANVLTF

D gene: -
J gene: TRBJ1-1
clone size: -
V gene: TRBV12-2
CDR3 DNA: TGTGCAAGTCGCGAATTCCTAGGCCCCTCGGAAACTGAAGCTTTCTTT
CDR3 protein: CASREFLGPSETEAFF

D gene: TRBD2
J gene: TRBJ2-1
clone size: -
V gene: TRBV5-1
CDR3 DNA: TGCGCCAGCAGCTTGGCGGCGGGGGGGAACAATGAGCAGTTCTTC
CDR3 protein: CASSLAAGGNNEQFF

D gene: -
J gene: TRBJ1-4
clone size: once
V gene: TRBV5-4
CDR3 DNA: TGTGCCAGCAGCTTGGCAGGGGCAGGTGAAAAACTGTTTTTT
CDR3 protein: CASSLAGAGEKLFF

D gene: TRBD2
J gene: TRBJ2-5
clone size: -
V gene: TRBV5-1
CDR3 DNA: TGCGCCAGCAGCTTCGGGGCGGGAGCTCAAGAGACCCAGTACTTC
CDR3 protein: CASSFGAGAQETQYF

D gene: TRBD2
J gene: TRBJ2-1
clone size: -
V gene: TRBV7-3
CDR3 DNA: TGTGCCAGCAGCTCGGGGACTAGCGGGAGCTCCTACAATGAGCAGTTCTTC
CDR3 protein: CASSSGTSGSSYNEQFF

D gene: -
J gene: TRBJ1-1
clone size: -
V gene: TRBV27
CDR3 DNA: TGTGCCAGCTCCAGGGGAAGAGGAGCTGAGAACACTGAAGCTTTCTTT
CDR3 protein: CASSRGRGAENTEAFF

D gene: TRBD2
J gene: TRBJ2-3
clone size: -
V gene: TRBV19
CDR3 DNA: TGTGCCAGTAGTATGGCTAGCGGGGGCACAGATACGCAGTATTTT
CDR3 protein: CASSMASGGTDTQYF

D gene: TRBD1
J gene: TRBJ1-2
clone size: once
V gene: TRBV5-1
CDR3 DNA: TGCGCCAGCAGCCAGGGGGACGGAATGAACTATGGCTACACCTTC
CDR3 protein: CASSQGDGMNYGYTF

D gene: TRBD2
J gene: TRBJ2-4
clone size: -
V gene: TRBV2
CDR3 DNA: TGTGCCAGCAACCCTAGACTAGCGGGGGGGTACATTCAGTACTTC
CDR3 protein: CASNPRLAGGYIQYF

D gene: -
J gene: TRBJ2-5
clone size: -
V gene: TRBV29-1
CDR3 DNA: TGCAGCGTTGTTACAGGGAAGGAGACCCAGTACTTC
CDR3 protein: CSVVTGKETQYF

D gene: -
J gene: TRBJ1-2
clone size: few
V gene: TRBV28
CDR3 DNA: TGTGCCAGCAGGAGGCTGCTTTATGGCTACACCTTC
CDR3 protein: CASRRLLYGYTF

D gene: TRBD1
J gene: TRBJ1-2
clone size: -
V gene: TRBV28
CDR3 DNA: TGTGCCAGCAGTACTATGGGACAGCTCTATGGCTACACCTTC
CDR3 protein: CASSTMGQLYGYTF

D gene: -
J gene: TRBJ1-1
clone size: -
V gene: TRBV6-1
CDR3 DNA: TGTGCCAGCAGTGAACCAGGGGTGAGCACTGAAGCTTTCTTT
CDR3 protein: CASSEPGVSTEAFF

D gene: TRBD2
J gene: TRBJ2-5
clone size: -
V gene: TRBV7-2
CDR3 DNA: TGTGCCAGCAGCTTAGCGGGAGGGCCGGAAGAGACCCAGTACTTC
CDR3 protein: CASSLAGGPEETQYF

D gene: -
J gene: TRBJ2-3
clone size: -
V gene: TRBV10-2
CDR3 DNA: TGCGCCAGCAGCCCTCTCGGGGTAGCAGACACAGATACGCAGTATTTT
CDR3 protein: CASSPLGVADTDTQYF

D gene: -
J gene: TRBJ1-4
clone size: -
V gene: TRBV5-1
CDR3 DNA: TGCGCCACCTCGTTAACCGGTAATGAAAAACTGTTTTTT
CDR3 protein: CATSLTGNEKLFF

D gene: TRBD2
J gene: TRBJ2-7
clone size: -
V gene: TRBV30
CDR3 DNA: TGTGCCTGGGGAAGCGGGGGGAGCTCCTACGAGCAGTACTTC
CDR3 protein: CAWGSGGSSYEQYF

D gene: TRBD2
J gene: TRBJ2-1
clone size: once
V gene: TRBV13
CDR3 DNA: TGTGCCAGCAGCACGCGGACTAGCGGGAGGTTGGGTGAGCAGTTCTTC
CDR3 protein: CASSTRTSGRLGEQFF

D gene: -
J gene: TRBJ1-5
clone size: -
V gene: TRBV6-1
CDR3 DNA: TGTGCCAGCAGTCAGGTTAACCAGCCCCAGCATTTT
CDR3 protein: CASSQVNQPQHF

D gene: -
J gene: TRBJ1-6
clone size: few
V gene: TRBV6-1
CDR3 DNA: TGTGCCAGCACCGTATCAGGGGACGATTCACCCCTCCACTTT
CDR3 protein: CASTVSGDDSPLHF

D gene: -
J gene: TRBJ1-1
clone size: -
V gene: TRBV19
CDR3 DNA: TGTGCCAGTAGTATTGGAGGGTTGGGGAAGAACACTGAAGCTTTCTTT
CDR3 protein: CASSIGGLGKNTEAFF

D gene: TRBD1
J gene: TRBJ2-2
clone size: -
V gene: TRBV12-5
CDR3 DNA: TGTGCTAGTGGTTTGGGACAGGGCCCCACCGGGGAGCTGTTTTTT
CDR3 protein: CASGLGQGPTGELFF

D gene: -
J gene: TRBJ1-1
clone size: -
V gene: TRBV11-1
CDR3 DNA: TGTGCCAGCAGCTTAGGACCCTTGACAGGCACTGAAGCTTTCTTT
CDR3 protein: CASSLGPLTGTEAFF